The 11 T cell receptor beta chains reported below all come from one sample, sequenced in a study of glioma-infiltrating T cells after dendritic cell vaccination. Sequencing was performed with immunoSEQ multiplex PCR; in TCRdb, only in-frame clones are kept and a portion is missing. The table shows around 60,000 clones, with 85% occurring only once. Time point here: after dendritic cell vaccination, including at tumor progression/relapse. The sequencing used blood, collected after dendritic cell vaccination. These receptors all stem from a human donor with glioblastoma.

The CDR3 coding sequence is TGTGCCAGCAGTTCCCCGCGACAGGCGTCCTACGAGCAGTACTTC. Amino acid sequence: CASSSPRQASYEQYF. V usage is TRBV6-5 and J usage is TRBJ2-7; tentatively, D is TRBD1 (6 bases). V lost 4 bases, J lost 1 base, and 14 bases lay in between. The CDR3 has 15 residues. Germline loops: CDR1 MNHEY, CDR2 SVGAGI.

V and J are TRBV28 and TRBJ1-2; the match to TRBD1 covers 8 bases. Germline trimming cut 1 base from V and 7 bases from J; bases unmatched to any gene: 5. Germline CDR1 reads MDHEN; CDR2 reads SYDVKM. The CDR3 runs 14 residues. The chain's CDR3 is CASSLYPDRGGYTF. The CDR3 coding sequence is TGTGCCAGCAGTTTATACCCAGACAGGGGTGGCTACACCTTC.

The chain combines TRBV4-1 with TRBJ1-5; TRBD1 aligns across 10 bases. The CDR3 loop spans 16 amino acids. The germline CDR1 and CDR2 sequences are MGHRA and YSYEKL. Losses at the gene ends were 4 bases for V and 3 bases for J; bases not matched to a gene: 6. CDR3 DNA: TGCGCCAGCAGCCTCCGACAGGGGGCGGTCAATCAGCCCCAGCATTTT. This encodes CASSLRQGAVNQPQHF.

The chain links TRBV15 to TRBJ1-2; tentatively, D is TRBD1 (6 bases). The ends were cut back, 0 bases at V and 7 bases at J, with 21 bases in the middle. Per germline, CDR1 LNHNV and CDR2 YYDKDF (reference sequence). CDR3 length: 17 amino acids. The CDR3 bases are TGTGCCACCAGCAGAGATGGACAGTCGGTAAAAACGGGTGGCTACACCTTC. As protein: CATSRDGQSVKTGGYTF.

This chain joins TRBV2 and TRBJ2-7, with TRBD1 identical over 9 bases. Per germline, CDR1 SNHLY and CDR2 FYNNEI. With 5 bases clipped from V and 5 bases from J, the junction kept 7 bases outside the gene matches. The CDR3 loop spans 14 amino acids. In nucleotides, the CDR3 is TGTGCCAGCAGTTCGGGGACAGGGTATGACGAGCAGTACTTC. The encoded protein is CASSSGTGYDEQYF.

The chain employs TRBV28 and TRBJ2-7; 7 bases fit TRBD1. Germline V gives CDR1 MDHEN, CDR2 SYDVKM. V lost 6 bases to trimming and J lost 7 bases; unmatched junction nucleotides: 12. This CDR3 contains 14 residues. The CDR3: CASSGQEGLNEQYF. CDR3 bases: TGTGCCAGCAGCGGACAGGAAGGATTAAATGAGCAGTACTTC.

This clone was seen a few times. The chain is built from TRBV5-3 and TRBJ1-2, with TRBD1 matching over 7 bases. TRBV5-3 is an open reading frame whose function is uncertain. The CDR3 has 15 amino acids. V gave up 3 bases and J gave up 7 bases; unmatched junction bases: 12. CDR3 amino acids: CARSSGQLLPSGYTF. CDR3 bases: TGTGCCAGAAGCTCGGGACAGCTACTCCCCAGTGGCTACACCTTC.

This clone was seen a single time. V is TRBV11-2 and J is TRBJ2-7, with 9 bases aligning to TRBD1. The germline CDR1 and CDR2 sequences are SGHAT and FQNNGV. The length of the CDR3 is 14 residues. V shed 5 bases and J 3 bases; nucleotides not matched to a gene: 5. The CDR3 region has the DNA TGTGCCAGCAGCCGAGGGACAGGGATCTACGAGCAGTACTTC. Translating it yields CASSRGTGIYEQYF.

This clone has more than one count but fewer than ten. This chain joins TRBV18 and TRBJ1-6; possible D gene TRBD1, 5 bases. The CDR3 sequence is 16 residues long. In germline, CDR1 is KGHSH, CDR2 LQKENI. V was shortened by 0 bases and J by 9 bases, with 15 bases between the two germline ends. CDR3 amino acids: CASSPPGERGFSPLHF. The CDR3 coding sequence is TGTGCCAGCTCACCACCAGGGGAACGCGGCTTTTCACCCCTCCACTTT.

The J gene is TRBJ2-7, the V gene TRBV5-1; 8 nucleotides align to TRBD2. This CDR3 region has 16 residues. The trim removed 4 bases at V and 0 bases at J, leaving 9 bases unmatched. CDR1 is SGHRS and CDR2 is YFSETQ in the germline V gene. The CDR3 loop is CASSAASGLSSYEQYF. In DNA form, the CDR3 reads TGCGCCAGCAGCGCCGCTAGCGGGTTGAGCTCCTACGAGCAGTACTTC.

J is TRBJ2-2 and V is TRBV2, with 7 positions matching TRBD2. The V gene end was trimmed by 10 bases and the J gene end by 0 bases; junction bases not matched to a gene: 5. The CDR3 is 14 residues long. Germline V gives CDR1 SNHLY, CDR2 FYNNEI. The DNA for the CDR3 is TGTGCCAAAAGGACTAGGTCGAACACCGGGGAGCTGTTTTTT. This codes for CAKRTRSNTGELFF.